This T cell receptor beta chain was observed in a study of T cell changes during pregnancy in multiple sclerosis. V was shortened by 5 bases and J by 5 bases, with 10 bases between the two germline ends. The CDR3 is made up of 13 amino acids. Germline V gene sequence: CDR1 LNHDA, CDR2 SQIVND (reference sequence). This clone has more than one count but fewer than ten. Profiling relied on immunoSEQ multiplex PCR, and the TCRdb table lists in-frame clones only, not all of them. This table has some 50,000 clones, about 90% appearing once. The receptor's source is a female donor with multiple sclerosis, enrolled in a pregnancy study. This material consisted of CD4+ T cells from peripheral blood mononuclear cells, taken in the second trimester of pregnancy. The V and J genes are TRBV19 and TRBJ2-1; tentative D call: TRBD2 (6 bases). CDR3 sequence (DNA): TGTGCCAGTAGTTGGCGGGGACACAATGAGCAGTTCTTC. Translating gives CASSWRGHNEQFF. Combining the CDR3 with reference TRBV19 and TRBJ2-1 gives the whole variable domain DGGITQSPKYLFRKEGQNVTLSCEQNLNHDAMYWYRQDPGQGLRLIYYSQIVNDFQKGDIAEGYSVSREKKESFPLTVTSAQKNPTAFYLCASSWRGHNEQFFGPGTRLTVL.